A selection of T cell receptor beta chains follows, all from one sample in a study of cytomegalovirus exposure and HLA in healthy donors. Here immunoSEQ multiplex PCR was the method, and the copy in TCRdb shows in-frame clones only, minus some. The sample contains 35,000 to 50,000 clones, roughly half of which appear only once. The sequenced sample consisted of PBMCs. These receptor sequences come from a human donor in good health. The CDR3 runs from the conserved cysteine through the conserved F or W. D genes are given only for firm matches. Some rows mark clone size as missing; the rest say once, few, many or name a class of expanded clone.

V: TRBV19; size: .; D: .; J: TRBJ1-5; CDR3: CASSIGWHRNQPQHF; DNA: TGTGCCAGTAGTATAGGGTGGCACCGCAATCAGCCCCAGCATTTT
V: TRBV19; size: once; D: TRBD2; J: TRBJ2-7; CDR3: CASSHPLSGGDYEQYF; DNA: TGTGCCAGTAGTCACCCCCTGTCCGGGGGGGACTACGAGCAGTACTTC
V: TRBV19; size: .; D: TRBD1; J: TRBJ1-1; CDR3: CASSPGQGARTEAFF; DNA: TGTGCCAGTAGCCCGGGACAGGGGGCAAGAACTGAAGCTTTCTTT
V: TRBV9; size: few; D: .; J: TRBJ1-1; CDR3: CASSLSFDGLQDTEAFF; DNA: TGTGCCAGCAGCCTATCTTTTGACGGCTTACAGGACACTGAAGCTTTCTTT
V: TRBV7-9; size: .; D: TRBD1; J: TRBJ2-1; CDR3: CASSSTLGTGGFGDEQFF; DNA: TGTGCCAGCAGCTCCACGCTGGGGACAGGGGGCTTTGGGGATGAGCAGTTCTTC
V: TRBV6-5; size: few; D: TRBD2; J: TRBJ2-2; CDR3: CASRRERELFF; DNA: TGTGCCAGCAGGCGGGAGCGGGAGCTGTTTTTT
V: TRBV4-2; size: many; D: TRBD2; J: TRBJ2-7; CDR3: CASSQDGTSGSYEQYF; DNA: TGTGCCAGCAGCCAAGATGGGACTAGCGGCTCCTACGAGCAGTACTTC
V: TRBV4-3; size: once; D: TRBD1; J: TRBJ2-3; CDR3: CASSQGWTGGKADTQYF; DNA: TGCGCCAGCAGCCAAGGTTGGACAGGGGGCAAGGCAGATACGCAGTATTTT
V: TRBV7-9; size: .; D: .; J: TRBJ1-1; CDR3: CASSRKGGGNTEAFF; DNA: TGTGCCAGCAGCCGCAAGGGAGGCGGGAACACTGAAGCTTTCTTT
V: TRBV20-1; size: .; D: .; J: TRBJ2-7; CDR3: CSAPRAYEQYF; DNA: TGCAGTGCCCCCAGGGCCTACGAGCAGTACTTC
V: TRBV29-1; size: few; D: TRBD1; J: TRBJ1-2; CDR3: CSVGQSGYGYTF; DNA: TGCAGCGTGGGACAGAGTGGCTATGGCTACACCTTC
V: TRBV18; size: .; D: TRBD1; J: TRBJ2-1; CDR3: CASSPNRGFQFF; DNA: TGTGCCAGCTCACCAAACAGGGGATTTCAGTTCTTC
V: TRBV6-6; size: .; D: .; J: TRBJ1-2; CDR3: CASSGSDSPGYTF; DNA: TGTGCCAGCAGTGGGTCGGACAGCCCGGGCTACACCTTC
V: TRBV19; size: .; D: TRBD1; J: TRBJ1-3; CDR3: CASTTWRQGAGNTIYF; DNA: TGTGCCAGTACCACCTGGCGACAGGGGGCCGGAAACACCATATATTTT
V: TRBV5-3; size: few; D: TRBD1; J: TRBJ1-2; CDR3: CARSLLKDRGTYGYTF; DNA: TGTGCCAGAAGCTTGTTAAAAGACAGGGGGACCTATGGCTACACCTTC
V: TRBV4-3; size: few; D: .; J: TRBJ2-6; CDR3: CASSQDSIRVSSGANVLTF; DNA: TGCGCCAGCAGCCAAGATTCAATCCGGGTATCCTCTGGGGCCAACGTCCTGACTTTC
V: TRBV29-1; size: few; D: .; J: TRBJ2-7; CDR3: CSVVGTQEAQYF; DNA: TGCAGCGTTGTAGGGACTCAAGAGGCCCAGTACTTC
V: TRBV20-1; size: .; D: .; J: TRBJ2-7; CDR3: CSATQYEQYF; DNA: TGCAGTGCTACCCAGTACGAGCAGTACTTC
V: TRBV7-9; size: .; D: TRBD1; J: TRBJ1-1; CDR3: CASTKQGYTEAFF; DNA: TGTGCCAGCACCAAACAGGGGTACACTGAAGCTTTCTTT
V: TRBV5-4; size: few; D: TRBD1; J: TRBJ2-1; CDR3: CASSRSRDSSYNEQFF; DNA: TGTGCCAGCAGCCGATCCCGGGACAGTTCCTACAATGAGCAGTTCTTC
V: TRBV11-1; size: once; D: TRBD1; J: TRBJ2-7; CDR3: CASSFQTGGPYEQYF; DNA: TGTGCCAGCAGCTTCCAGACAGGGGGCCCCTACGAGCAGTACTTC
V: TRBV5-4; size: .; D: .; J: TRBJ2-3; CDR3: CASSRGALTDTQYF; DNA: TGTGCCAGCAGCCGCGGCGCCCTCACAGATACGCAGTATTTT
V: TRBV28; size: .; D: TRBD1; J: TRBJ1-1; CDR3: CASRAGQGKTEAFF; DNA: TGTGCCAGCAGAGCGGGACAGGGGAAGACTGAAGCTTTCTTT
V: TRBV7-2; size: .; D: .; J: TRBJ2-5; CDR3: CASSLELGGVETQYF; DNA: TGTGCCAGCAGCTTAGAACTAGGGGGGGTAGAGACCCAGTACTTC
V: TRBV5-6; size: .; D: TRBD1; J: TRBJ1-3; CDR3: CASSLKGQKSSGNTIYF; DNA: TGTGCCAGCAGCTTGAAGGGACAGAAGAGCTCTGGAAACACCATATATTTT
V: TRBV28; size: .; D: .; J: TRBJ2-7; CDR3: CASSFAGSYEQYF; DNA: TGTGCCAGCAGTTTCGCGGGCTCCTACGAGCAGTACTTC
V: TRBV5-4; size: .; D: .; J: TRBJ2-5; CDR3: CASSRPAAEEETQYF; DNA: TGTGCCAGCAGCCGACCAGCAGCGGAGGAGGAGACCCAGTACTTC
V: TRBV11-1; size: .; D: TRBD1; J: TRBJ2-4; CDR3: CASSRDRTLNIQYF; DNA: TGTGCCAGCAGCCGGGACAGGACTTTAAACATTCAGTACTTC
V: TRBV5-1; size: .; D: .; J: TRBJ2-2; CDR3: CASSLRVLGTGELFF; DNA: TGCGCCAGCAGCTTACGGGTGTTGGGCACCGGGGAGCTGTTTTTT
V: TRBV18; size: .; D: TRBD2; J: TRBJ2-5; CDR3: CASSPQREGEETQYF; DNA: TGTGCCAGCTCACCTCAGCGGGAGGGGGAAGAGACCCAGTACTTC
V: TRBV4-2; size: .; D: TRBD1; J: TRBJ1-4; CDR3: CASSRTTGGKEKLFF; DNA: TGTGCCAGCAGCCGGACGACAGGGGGCAAAGAAAAACTGTTTTTT
V: TRBV7-9; size: few; D: .; J: TRBJ2-2; CDR3: CASSLGHLDTGELFF; DNA: TGTGCCAGCAGCTTAGGACACCTGGACACCGGGGAGCTGTTTTTT
V: TRBV7-2; size: .; D: .; J: TRBJ1-1; CDR3: CASSLVAGAFF; DNA: TGTGCCAGCAGCTTAGTCGCCGGGGCTTTCTTT
V: TRBV6-6; size: .; D: TRBD1; J: TRBJ2-2; CDR3: CASSLTGATGELFF; DNA: TGTGCCAGCAGTTTAACAGGGGCCACCGGGGAGCTGTTTTTT
V: TRBV12-5; size: .; D: .; J: TRBJ2-2; CDR3: CASGLNTGELFF; DNA: TGTGCTAGTGGCTTGAACACCGGGGAGCTGTTTTTT
V: TRBV5-1; size: .; D: .; J: TRBJ2-3; CDR3: CASSSAGGNTDTQYF; DNA: TGCGCCAGCAGCTCGGCTGGGGGCAACACAGATACGCAGTATTTT
V: TRBV27; size: .; D: TRBD1; J: TRBJ1-6; CDR3: CASSLFSTGTLNSPLHF; DNA: TGTGCCAGCAGTTTGTTTTCGACAGGGACCCTGAATTCACCCCTCCACTTT
V: TRBV4-1; size: .; D: TRBD2; J: TRBJ2-1; CDR3: CASSKGLAGVVNEQFF; DNA: TGCGCCAGCAGCAAGGGACTAGCGGGAGTGGTGAATGAGCAGTTCTTC
V: TRBV7-7; size: .; D: .; J: TRBJ2-1; CDR3: CASSLDGQGGNEQFF; DNA: TGTGCCAGCAGCTTAGACGGCCAAGGAGGGAATGAGCAGTTCTTC
V: TRBV13; size: .; D: .; J: TRBJ2-3; CDR3: CASSSRGGQPEGWDTQYF; DNA: TGTGCCAGCAGCTCCAGGGGCGGACAGCCCGAGGGGTGGGATACGCAGTATTTT
V: TRBV18; size: few; D: .; J: TRBJ1-5; CDR3: CASSPQQAYQPQHF; DNA: TGTGCCAGCTCACCACAGCAGGCTTATCAGCCCCAGCATTTT
V: TRBV19; size: few; D: .; J: TRBJ1-2; CDR3: CASSMNMGGSGYTF; DNA: TGTGCCAGTAGTATGAACATGGGGGGAAGTGGCTACACCTTC